The entry below describes one TCR beta chain. Its antigen is currently unknown. Terminally differentiated effector memory CD45RA+ cells were excluded by CCR7 positive selection of CD45RO-negative cells. The data were taken from a study of shared clonotypes between healthy human individuals. The study, taken as a whole, reports: Depth of sequencing was expected to influence donor clonotype sharing. Researchers found naive subsets generally carried larger estimated richness than memory subsets.

V was clipped by 4 bases and J by 2 bases; unmatched bases: 4. CDR1 and CDR2 from the germline V gene are MNHNY and SVGAGI (reference sequence). The CDR3 loop spans 14 amino acids. Only in-frame clones appear in the TCRdb table, and some are missing; sequencing was by immunoSEQ multiplex PCR. The data show 500,000 to 700,000 clones, roughly 95% seen once. Input material: naive CD8+ T cells sorted from blood. V and J are TRBV6-6 and TRBJ1-2, with 7 nucleotides matching TRBD1. The receptor was isolated from a woman aged 25 to 39 in good health. The CDR3, as DNA: TGTGCCAGCAGTTTCGGGACAGCCAACTATGGCTACACCTTC. It codes for CASSFGTANYGYTF.